The rows below give T cell receptor beta chains drawn from one sample of a study of OX40 agonist ivuxolimab in advanced cancers. This table comes from immunoSEQ multiplex PCR, and its TCRdb copy is limited to in-frame clones, with some not included. There are 35,000 to 50,000 clones in the sample; around 90% occur only once, and 18% lies in the top ten. Sequencing used CD4+ or CD8+ T cells sorted from blood, obtained in a trial of the OX40 agonist ivuxolimab. The receptors come from an adult with an advanced solid tumor such as melanoma, head and neck, liver or kidney cancer. CDR3s include the opening cysteine and the closing phenylalanine or tryptophan. Each record gives: V gene, J gene, D gene, clone size, CDR3 protein, CDR3 DNA. The D gene is left open where the match is weak. A row's size may be missing; if present it is once, few, many or a size class.

TRBV27	TRBJ1-1	TRBD1	-	CASSLIGGVNTEAFF	TGTGCCAGCAGTTTAATAGGGGGCGTGAACACTGAAGCTTTCTTT
TRBV7-9	TRBJ1-2	TRBD1	-	CASSARGLNGYTF	TGTGCCAGCAGCGCCAGGGGGCTGAATGGCTACACCTTC
TRBV19	TRBJ2-2	-	few	CASTPGGRGNTGELFF	TGTGCCAGTACCCCCGGGGGCAGGGGCAACACCGGGGAGCTGTTTTTT
TRBV15	TRBJ2-3	-	-	CATSRRGSGTDTQYF	TGTGCCACCAGCAGAAGGGGGTCTGGCACAGATACGCAGTATTTT
TRBV10-2	TRBJ1-4	-	-	CATGMNGGEKLFF	TGCGCCACCGGAATGAATGGAGGTGAAAAACTGTTTTTT
TRBV9	TRBJ2-1	-	-	CASSSRASLGAEQFF	TGTGCCAGCAGCTCCCGGGCCTCGCTGGGGGCGGAGCAGTTCTTC
TRBV4-3	TRBJ2-2	-	-	CASSQDRGNTGELFF	TGCGCCAGCAGCCAAGATCGGGGGAACACCGGGGAGCTGTTTTTT
TRBV9	TRBJ2-4	-	-	CASSSGRLAKNIQYF	TGTGCCAGCAGCTCCGGACGTCTAGCCAAAAACATTCAGTACTTC
TRBV6-5	TRBJ2-3	-	-	CASKRGTQDTQYF	TGTGCCAGCAAAAGGGGCACCCAAGATACGCAGTATTTT
TRBV2	TRBJ2-1	-	-	CASRGAYNEQFF	TGTGCCAGCAGGGGAGCCTACAATGAGCAGTTCTTC
TRBV6-5	TRBJ1-1	-	-	CASSYVGRSTEAFF	TGTGCCAGCAGTTACGTGGGAAGGAGCACTGAAGCTTTCTTT
TRBV27	TRBJ1-4	-	-	CASSFTGSEKLFF	TGTGCCAGCAGTTTTACAGGATCTGAAAAACTGTTTTTT
TRBV13	TRBJ2-1	-	few	CASSLTVVVNEQFF	TGTGCCAGCAGCTTGACAGTTGTAGTCAATGAGCAGTTCTTC
TRBV19	TRBJ2-3	-	-	CASTIGLSTDTQYF	TGTGCCAGTACTATAGGCCTTTCCACAGATACGCAGTATTTT
TRBV27	TRBJ2-5	TRBD1	-	CASSLGQSKKETQYF	TGTGCCAGCAGTTTGGGACAGTCCAAAAAAGAGACCCAGTACTTC
TRBV6-5	TRBJ1-1	-	once	CASSYSGRTEAFF	TGTGCCAGCAGTTACTCCGGGAGAACTGAAGCTTTCTTT
TRBV11-2	TRBJ1-2	TRBD1	-	CASSLGQGTGYTF	TGTGCCAGCAGCTTAGGACAGGGTACGGGCTACACCTTC
TRBV7-2	TRBJ2-5	-	-	CASSSRAGGSEETQYF	TGTGCCAGCAGCTCCAGGGCTGGGGGGTCGGAGGAGACCCAGTACTTC
TRBV5-1	TRBJ1-2	-	-	CASSLAGPAGYTF	TGCGCCAGCAGCTTGGCAGGACCTGCCGGCTACACCTTC
TRBV11-2	TRBJ1-6	-	-	CASSFWTVRSYNSPLHF	TGTGCCAGCAGCTTCTGGACAGTCCGCTCCTATAATTCACCCCTCCACTTT
TRBV7-8	TRBJ1-2	TRBD1	-	CASSLAHPGQGDYGYTF	TGTGCCAGCAGCTTAGCCCATCCGGGACAGGGGGATTATGGCTACACCTTC
TRBV5-5	TRBJ1-4	-	-	CASSGDLNEKLFF	TGTGCCAGCAGCGGGGACCTTAATGAAAAACTGTTTTTT
TRBV4-1	TRBJ1-5	-	-	CASSQETVLEGSNQPQHF	TGCGCCAGCAGCCAAGAGACAGTCCTGGAGGGTAGCAATCAGCCCCAGCATTTT
TRBV4-1	TRBJ2-5	TRBD1	once	CASSQEQGALETQYF	TGCGCCAGCAGCCAAGAACAGGGGGCTTTGGAGACCCAGTACTTC
TRBV7-8	TRBJ1-6	TRBD1	-	CASSQETGEGDSPLHF	TGTGCCAGCAGCCAGGAAACAGGGGAAGGTGATTCACCCCTCCACTTT
TRBV19	TRBJ2-3	-	few	CASSTSYFTDTQYF	TGTGCCAGTAGTACCTCATATTTCACAGATACGCAGTATTTT
TRBV5-6	TRBJ1-1	-	-	CASSPAAISEAFF	TGTGCCAGCAGCCCGGCGGCGATCTCTGAAGCTTTCTTT
TRBV4-2	TRBJ2-2	-	-	CASSQGQGIGELFF	TGTGCCAGCAGCCAAGGTCAGGGAATCGGGGAGCTGTTTTTT
TRBV9	TRBJ2-2	TRBD2	-	CASSAPTSGGAGELFF	TGTGCCAGCAGCGCCCCGACTAGCGGGGGGGCCGGGGAGCTGTTTTTT
TRBV27	TRBJ2-5	-	-	CASSFWKGETQYF	TGTGCCAGCAGTTTTTGGAAGGGGGAGACCCAGTACTTC
TRBV7-9	TRBJ2-2	-	few	CASSPTFGGHPLTGELFF	TGTGCCAGCAGCCCTACTTTTGGGGGACATCCGTTAACCGGGGAGCTGTTTTTT
TRBV19	TRBJ1-2	TRBD1	-	CASSIYGTAYYGYTF	TGTGCCAGTAGTATTTACGGGACAGCATACTATGGCTACACCTTC
TRBV7-6	TRBJ2-2	-	-	CASSLSPERAINTGELFF	TGTGCCAGCAGCTTAAGTCCAGAAAGGGCTATTAACACCGGGGAGCTGTTTTTT
TRBV5-8	TRBJ2-5	-	-	CASSLGPGTAQETQYF	TGTGCCAGCAGCTTGGGTCCCGGGACGGCTCAAGAGACCCAGTACTTC
TRBV6-5	TRBJ1-1	-	-	CASSYVREAFF	TGTGCCAGCAGTTACGTAAGGGAAGCTTTCTTT
TRBV25-1	TRBJ2-1	-	-	CASSENNEQFF	TGTGCCAGCAGTGAAAACAATGAGCAGTTCTTC
TRBV7-9	TRBJ1-1	TRBD1	-	CASSLDRVNTEAFF	TGTGCCAGCAGCCTCGACAGGGTGAACACTGAAGCTTTCTTT
TRBV13	TRBJ2-3	TRBD2	-	CASSLREDAKDTQYF	TGTGCCAGCAGCTTACGGGAGGATGCTAAGGATACGCAGTATTTT
TRBV11-2	TRBJ2-7	-	-	CASSLEGGEQYF	TGTGCCAGCAGCTTAGAAGGTGGGGAGCAGTACTTC
TRBV5-1	TRBJ1-6	-	-	CASSFWRPLHF	TGCGCCAGCAGCTTTTGGAGACCCCTCCACTTT
TRBV27	TRBJ2-1	-	-	CASSLSPSNNEQFF	TGTGCCAGCAGTTTATCACCCAGCAACAATGAGCAGTTCTTC
TRBV4-1	TRBJ2-5	-	-	CASSQVATLDFAETQYF	TGCGCCAGCAGCCAAGTGGCAACACTAGATTTCGCAGAGACCCAGTACTTC
TRBV12-5	TRBJ1-6	-	-	CASGLANSPLHF	TGTGCTAGTGGCCTAGCAAATTCACCCCTCCACTTT
TRBV19	TRBJ2-7	-	-	CASSISDRVYEQYF	TGTGCCAGTAGTATATCCGACCGAGTCTACGAGCAGTACTTC
TRBV7-6	TRBJ2-2	TRBD1	-	CASSKGQGENTGELFF	TGTGCCAGCAGCAAGGGACAGGGAGAGAACACCGGGGAGCTGTTTTTT